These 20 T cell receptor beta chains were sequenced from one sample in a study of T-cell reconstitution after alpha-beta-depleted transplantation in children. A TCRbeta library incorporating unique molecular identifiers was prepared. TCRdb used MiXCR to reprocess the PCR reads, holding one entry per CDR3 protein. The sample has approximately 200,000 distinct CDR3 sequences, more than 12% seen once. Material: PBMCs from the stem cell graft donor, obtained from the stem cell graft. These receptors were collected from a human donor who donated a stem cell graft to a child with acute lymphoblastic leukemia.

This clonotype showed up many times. The CDR3 coding sequence is TGTGCCAGCAATCCAGGGTACGGAAACACCATATATTTT. Its translation is CASNPGYGNTIYF. This chain uses TRBV12-3 or TRBV12-4 with TRBJ1-3, with a possible D match to TRBD1 (5 bases). Trimming left V 7 bases short and J 4 bases short, with 11 bases between. The CDR3 has 13 residues.

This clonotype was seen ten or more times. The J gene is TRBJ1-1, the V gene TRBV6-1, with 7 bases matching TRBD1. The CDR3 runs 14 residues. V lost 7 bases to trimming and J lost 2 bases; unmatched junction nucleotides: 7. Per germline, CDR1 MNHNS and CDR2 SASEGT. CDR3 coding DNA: TGTGCCAGCACCCAGGGACAGTTTAACACTGAAGCTTTCTTT. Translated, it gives CASTQGQFNTEAFF.

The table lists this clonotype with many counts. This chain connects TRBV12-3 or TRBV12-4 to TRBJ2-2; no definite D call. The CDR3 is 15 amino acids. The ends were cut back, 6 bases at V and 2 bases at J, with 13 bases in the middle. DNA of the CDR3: TGTGCCAGCAGCCGCGGCAGCCTTAACACCGGGGAGCTGTTTTTT. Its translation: CASSRGSLNTGELFF.

As DNA, the CDR3 is TGTGCCAGCAGAAAACTTGGTCTAGCGGGAGGGCCTGGGTCCTACAATGAGCAGTTCTTC. Translated: CASRKLGLAGGPGSYNEQFF. The rearrangement joins TRBV6-2 or TRBV6-3 to TRBJ2-1, with 12 bases aligning to TRBD2. CDR1 is MNHEY and CDR2 is SVGEGT in the germline V gene. This CDR3 is built from 20 residues. V gave up 6 bases and J gave up 1 base; unmatched junction bases: 16.

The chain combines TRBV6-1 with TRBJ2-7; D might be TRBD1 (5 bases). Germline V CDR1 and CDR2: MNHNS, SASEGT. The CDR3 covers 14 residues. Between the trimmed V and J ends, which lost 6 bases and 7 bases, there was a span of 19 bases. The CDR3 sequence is CASRWLGALEEQYF. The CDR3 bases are TGTGCCAGCAGGTGGTTAGGGGCGCTTGAAGAGCAGTACTTC.

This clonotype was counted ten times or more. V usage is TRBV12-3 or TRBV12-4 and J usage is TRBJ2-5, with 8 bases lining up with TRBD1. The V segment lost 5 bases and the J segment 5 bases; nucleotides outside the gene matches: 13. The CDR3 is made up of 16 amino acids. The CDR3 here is CASSPLTDRVVETQYF. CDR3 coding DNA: TGTGCCAGCAGTCCCCTTACGGACAGGGTGGTGGAGACCCAGTACTTC.

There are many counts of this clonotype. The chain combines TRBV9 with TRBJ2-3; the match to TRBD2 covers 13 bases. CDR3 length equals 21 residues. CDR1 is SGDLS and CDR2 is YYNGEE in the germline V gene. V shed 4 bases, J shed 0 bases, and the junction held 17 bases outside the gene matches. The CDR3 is CASSPPSSTSGRALSTDTQYF. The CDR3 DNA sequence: TGTGCCAGCAGCCCTCCATCCTCTACTAGCGGGAGGGCCCTTAGCACAGATACGCAGTATTTT.

DNA of the CDR3: TGTGCCAGCAGTTCCCCGGGACAGCGCACAGATACGCAGTATTTT. This gives the protein CASSSPGQRTDTQYF. The rearrangement uses TRBV6-5 and TRBJ2-3; 7 bases match TRBD1. CDR1 and CDR2 from the germline V gene are MNHEY and SVGAGI. This CDR3 is 15 amino acids long. Losses at the gene ends were 4 bases for V and 1 base for J; bases not matched to a gene: 5.

The CDR3 loop reads CSASSIGTSGRGEQYF. DNA of the CDR3: TGCAGTGCTAGCTCTATTGGGACTAGCGGGAGAGGCGAGCAGTACTTC. The rearrangement uses TRBV20-1 and TRBJ2-7, with 14 bases identical to TRBD2. The ends lost 3 bases at V and 6 bases at J; junction bases unmatched: 10. The germline gives CDR1 DFQATT, CDR2 SNEGSKA (reference sequence). The CDR3 is 16 amino acids.

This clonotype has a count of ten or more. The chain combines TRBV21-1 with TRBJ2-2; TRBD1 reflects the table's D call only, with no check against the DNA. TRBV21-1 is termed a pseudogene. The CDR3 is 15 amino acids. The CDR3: CASSQGRGSTGELFF. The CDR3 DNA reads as TGTGCCAGCAGCCAGGGTCGGGGCTCCACCGGGGAGCTGTTTTTT.

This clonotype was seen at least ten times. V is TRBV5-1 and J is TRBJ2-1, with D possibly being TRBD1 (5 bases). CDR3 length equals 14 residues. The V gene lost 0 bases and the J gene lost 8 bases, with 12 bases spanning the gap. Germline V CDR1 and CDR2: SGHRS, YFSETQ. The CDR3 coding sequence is TGCGCCAGCAGCTTGGGACAGCTTTTGGATGAGCAGTTCTTC. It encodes CASSLGQLLDEQFF.

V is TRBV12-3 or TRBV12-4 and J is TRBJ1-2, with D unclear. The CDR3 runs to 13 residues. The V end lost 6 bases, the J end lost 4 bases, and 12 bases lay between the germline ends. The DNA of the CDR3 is TGTGCCAGCAGCGATAGACGGTCCTATGGCTACACCTTC. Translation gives CASSDRRSYGYTF.

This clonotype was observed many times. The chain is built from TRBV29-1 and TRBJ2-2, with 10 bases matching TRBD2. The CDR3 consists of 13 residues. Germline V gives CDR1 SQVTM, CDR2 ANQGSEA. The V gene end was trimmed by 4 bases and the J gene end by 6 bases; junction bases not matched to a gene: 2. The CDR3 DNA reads TGCAGCGTTGGTCTAGCGGGGGCCGGGGAGCTGTTTTTT. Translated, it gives CSVGLAGAGELFF.

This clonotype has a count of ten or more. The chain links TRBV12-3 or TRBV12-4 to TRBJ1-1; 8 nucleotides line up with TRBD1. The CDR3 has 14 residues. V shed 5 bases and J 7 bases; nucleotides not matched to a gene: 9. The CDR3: CASSPRQGWIEAFF. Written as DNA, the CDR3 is TGTGCCAGCAGTCCAAGACAGGGGTGGATTGAAGCTTTCTTT.

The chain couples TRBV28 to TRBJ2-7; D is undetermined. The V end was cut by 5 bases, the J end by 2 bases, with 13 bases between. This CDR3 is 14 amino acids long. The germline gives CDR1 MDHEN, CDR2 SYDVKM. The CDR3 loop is CASSKSDPPYEQYF. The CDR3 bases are TGTGCCAGCAGTAAAAGCGATCCACCCTACGAGCAGTACTTC. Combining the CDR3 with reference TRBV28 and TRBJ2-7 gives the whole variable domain DVKVTQSSRYLVKRTGEKVFLECVQDMDHENMFWYRQDPGLGLRLIYFSYDVKMKEKGDIPEGYSVSREKKERFSLILESASTNQTSMYLCASSKSDPPYEQYFGPGTRLTVT.

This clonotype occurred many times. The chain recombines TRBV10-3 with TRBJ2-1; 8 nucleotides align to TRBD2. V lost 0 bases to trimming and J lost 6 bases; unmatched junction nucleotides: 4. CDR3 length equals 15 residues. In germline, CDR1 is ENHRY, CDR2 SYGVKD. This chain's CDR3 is CAISESAGEFNEQFF. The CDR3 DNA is TGTGCCATCAGTGAGTCAGCGGGAGAGTTCAATGAGCAGTTCTTC.

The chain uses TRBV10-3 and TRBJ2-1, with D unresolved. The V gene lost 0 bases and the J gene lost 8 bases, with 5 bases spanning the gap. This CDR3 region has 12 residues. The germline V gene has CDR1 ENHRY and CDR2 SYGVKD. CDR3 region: CAISESLHEQFF. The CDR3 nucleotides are TGTGCCATCAGTGAGTCGCTCCATGAGCAGTTCTTC.

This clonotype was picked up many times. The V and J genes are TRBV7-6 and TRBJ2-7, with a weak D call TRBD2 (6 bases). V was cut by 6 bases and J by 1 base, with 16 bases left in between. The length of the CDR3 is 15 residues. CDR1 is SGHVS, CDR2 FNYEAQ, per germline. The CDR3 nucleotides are TGTGCCAGCAGTCCGACGGGGGAGGTGTCCTACGAGCAGTACTTC. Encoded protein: CASSPTGEVSYEQYF.

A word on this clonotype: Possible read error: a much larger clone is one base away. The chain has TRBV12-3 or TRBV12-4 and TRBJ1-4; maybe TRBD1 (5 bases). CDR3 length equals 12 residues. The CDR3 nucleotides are TGTGCCAGCAGTTTTACGTCCTGGGGACTGTCTTTT. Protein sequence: CASSFTSWGLSF.

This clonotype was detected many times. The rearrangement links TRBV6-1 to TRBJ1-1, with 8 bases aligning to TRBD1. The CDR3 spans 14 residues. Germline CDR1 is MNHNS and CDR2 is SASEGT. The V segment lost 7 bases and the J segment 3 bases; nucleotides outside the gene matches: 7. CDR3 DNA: TGTGCCAGCACCCAGGACAGGGAGGACACTGAAGCTTTCTTT. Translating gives CASTQDREDTEAFF.